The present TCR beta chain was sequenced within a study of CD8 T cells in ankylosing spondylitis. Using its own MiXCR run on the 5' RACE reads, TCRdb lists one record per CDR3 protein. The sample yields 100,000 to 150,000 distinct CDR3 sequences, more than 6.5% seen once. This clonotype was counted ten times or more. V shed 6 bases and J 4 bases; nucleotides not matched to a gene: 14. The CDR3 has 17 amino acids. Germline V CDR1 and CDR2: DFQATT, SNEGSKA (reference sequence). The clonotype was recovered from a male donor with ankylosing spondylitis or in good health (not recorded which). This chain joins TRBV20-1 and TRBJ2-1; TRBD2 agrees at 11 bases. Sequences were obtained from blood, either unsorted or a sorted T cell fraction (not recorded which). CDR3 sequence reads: CSAKPKKIAGGYNEQFF. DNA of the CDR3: TGCAGTGCCAAACCGAAAAAGATAGCGGGAGGGTACAATGAGCAGTTCTTC.